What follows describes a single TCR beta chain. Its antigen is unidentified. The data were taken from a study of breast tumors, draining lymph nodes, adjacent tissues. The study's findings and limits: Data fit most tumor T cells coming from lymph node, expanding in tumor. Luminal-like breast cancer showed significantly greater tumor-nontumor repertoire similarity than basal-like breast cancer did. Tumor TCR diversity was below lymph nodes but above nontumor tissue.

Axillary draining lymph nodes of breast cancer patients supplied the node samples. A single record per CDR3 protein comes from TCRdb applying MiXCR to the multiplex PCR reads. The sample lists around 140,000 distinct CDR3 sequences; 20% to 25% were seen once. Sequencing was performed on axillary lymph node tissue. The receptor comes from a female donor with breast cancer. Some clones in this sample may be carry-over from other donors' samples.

CDR3 sequence: CASSFRAGDWNEQFF. CDR3 sequence (DNA): TGTGCCAGCAGTTTTCGGGCGGGAGATTGGAATGAGCAGTTCTTC. V gene TRBV28 combines with J gene TRBJ2-1; 7 bases fit TRBD2. The trim removed 3 bases at V and 7 bases at J, leaving 9 bases unmatched. The V gene's germline CDR1 is MDHEN and CDR2 SYDVKM. CDR3 size: 15 residues.